Listed below are T cell receptor beta chains from one sample, sequenced in a study of blood T cells in healthy people across ages. From the 5' RACE reads, TCRdb called clonotypes with MiXCR, one entry per CDR3 protein. The sample lists over 1,300,000 distinct CDR3 sequences, around 55% occurring once. The source material was blood. The source of these receptors is a man between 18 and 35 years old in good health. The conserved cysteine and the conserved F or W are not part of the CDR3 here. D genes are given only for firm matches.

d_call: -
v_call: TRBV4-3
cdr3_aa: ASSQGHPSSYNSPLH

d_call: TRBD2
v_call: TRBV20-1
cdr3_aa: SAPAGTRSPNEQF

d_call: -
v_call: TRBV6-4
cdr3_aa: ASSETGFEETQY

d_call: TRBD2
v_call: TRBV29-1
cdr3_aa: SVEDLTSGADTQY

d_call: TRBD1
v_call: TRBV7-2
cdr3_aa: ASSLARGQGANSGANVLT

d_call: TRBD2
v_call: TRBV28
cdr3_aa: ASSGLGNEQY

d_call: -
v_call: TRBV27
cdr3_aa: ASSWAASTDTQY

d_call: -
v_call: TRBV3-1
cdr3_aa: ASSQTSPNEQF

d_call: TRBD1
v_call: TRBV6-5
cdr3_aa: ASRRTGGLGTDTQY

d_call: TRBD2
v_call: TRBV27
cdr3_aa: ASRPTSGRPTREQF

d_call: -
v_call: TRBV28
cdr3_aa: ASSGPTRNTGELF

d_call: TRBD1
v_call: TRBV29-1
cdr3_aa: SVGGGEGLNYGYT

d_call: TRBD2
v_call: TRBV11-2
cdr3_aa: ASSLGGLAGDWLTDTQY

d_call: TRBD1
v_call: TRBV7-9
cdr3_aa: ASSLVTGGYEQY

d_call: -
v_call: TRBV9
cdr3_aa: ASSVSGGGGTGELF

d_call: TRBD2
v_call: TRBV9
cdr3_aa: ASSPLLAGGNEQF

d_call: -
v_call: TRBV19
cdr3_aa: ASGRRGEETQY

d_call: TRBD2
v_call: TRBV25-1
cdr3_aa: ASQKRDAYEQY

d_call: TRBD2
v_call: TRBV28
cdr3_aa: ASSLPASGVRQF

d_call: TRBD2
v_call: TRBV9
cdr3_aa: ASSVSRDYHTQY

d_call: TRBD1
v_call: TRBV7-9
cdr3_aa: ASSRRPGQGNYEQY

d_call: -
v_call: TRBV21-1
cdr3_aa: ASSKALYSGRGTNEQF

d_call: TRBD1
v_call: TRBV7-9
cdr3_aa: ASSRDRGLTATNEKLF

d_call: -
v_call: TRBV6-5
cdr3_aa: ASSYTDRDPYYKEQF

d_call: TRBD1
v_call: TRBV29-1
cdr3_aa: SVEWPGQANTGELF

d_call: TRBD1
v_call: TRBV29-1
cdr3_aa: SVENGQGREKLF

d_call: TRBD1
v_call: TRBV12-3/TRBV12-4
cdr3_aa: ASSHATGIGTQY

d_call: -
v_call: TRBV7-9
cdr3_aa: ASGGLLQETQF

d_call: -
v_call: TRBV7-9
cdr3_aa: ASSSIRRAYEQY

d_call: -
v_call: TRBV14
cdr3_aa: ASSQVSGFGGAF

d_call: -
v_call: TRBV21-1
cdr3_aa: ASSKIGAGSANNEQF

d_call: -
v_call: TRBV5-1
cdr3_aa: ASSSPRGGINNEQY

d_call: -
v_call: TRBV7-9
cdr3_aa: ASSLAGEGENTEAF

d_call: -
v_call: TRBV5-1
cdr3_aa: ASSSLRQGTDTQY

d_call: -
v_call: TRBV6-2/TRBV6-3
cdr3_aa: ASSYSFGYYYEQY

d_call: -
v_call: TRBV6-2/TRBV6-3
cdr3_aa: ASTVNPGVFSGNEQF

d_call: -
v_call: TRBV4-2
cdr3_aa: ASSQDLSTTLYGYT

d_call: -
v_call: TRBV20-1
cdr3_aa: SAREGGLSDTQY

d_call: TRBD2
v_call: TRBV11-2
cdr3_aa: ASSRGGTRHTSGRPTGHEQF

d_call: TRBD1
v_call: TRBV11-2
cdr3_aa: ASSFPTGGGSYEQY